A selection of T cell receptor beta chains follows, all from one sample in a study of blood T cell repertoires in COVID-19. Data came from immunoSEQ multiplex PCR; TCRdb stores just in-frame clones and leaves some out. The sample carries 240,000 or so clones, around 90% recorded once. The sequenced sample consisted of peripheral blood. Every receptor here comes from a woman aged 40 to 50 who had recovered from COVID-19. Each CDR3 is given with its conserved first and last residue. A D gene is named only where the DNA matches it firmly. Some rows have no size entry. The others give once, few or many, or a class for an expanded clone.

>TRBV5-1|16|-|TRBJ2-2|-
TGCGCCAGCAGCCGAGGGGGACAACCGAACACCGGGGAGCTGTTTTTT
CASSRGGQPNTGELFF
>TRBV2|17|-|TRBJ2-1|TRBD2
TGTGCCAGCAGTGCGATGGGACTAGCGGGAGGGGACAATGAGCAGTTCTTC
CASSAMGLAGGDNEQFF
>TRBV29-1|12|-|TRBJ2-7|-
TGCAGCGCCACACTAGCTGGCAACGAGCAGTACTTC
CSATLAGNEQYF
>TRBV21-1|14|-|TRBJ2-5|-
TGTGCCAGCATCCCACAGGGCTGGGAAGAGACCCAGTACTTC
CASIPQGWEETQYF
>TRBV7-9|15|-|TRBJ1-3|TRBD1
TGTGCCAGCAGCCCCAGACAGGGTGTGGGAAACACCATATATTTT
CASSPRQGVGNTIYF
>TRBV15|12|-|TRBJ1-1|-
TGTGCCACCAGCAGTACATCCCCACGAGCTTTCTTT
CATSSTSPRAFF
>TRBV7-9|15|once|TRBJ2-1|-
TGTGCCAGCCCCACGGATACCCCGCGGGATAATGAGCAGTTCTTC
CASPTDTPRDNEQFF
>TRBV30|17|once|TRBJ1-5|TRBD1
TGTGCCTGGAGTAAAACAGGGGCGAGGGTGGCCAATCAGCCCCAGCATTTT
CAWSKTGARVANQPQHF
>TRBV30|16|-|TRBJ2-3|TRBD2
TGTGCCTGGGCCCCGGGACTAGCGGGAACAGGCGATACGCAGTATTTT
CAWAPGLAGTGDTQYF
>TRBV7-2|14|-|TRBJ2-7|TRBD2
TGTGCCAGCAGCGTTGGGCCGGGGGGGAGCGAGCAGTACTTC
CASSVGPGGSEQYF
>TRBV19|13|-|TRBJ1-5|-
TGTGCCAGTAGCCAGGGGAAGGCTCAGCCCCAGCATTTT
CASSQGKAQPQHF
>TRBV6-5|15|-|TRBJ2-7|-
TGTGCCAGCAGTTATGAGAGGGGGTCGTCCTACGAGCAGTACTTC
CASSYERGSSYEQYF